This TCR beta chain was captured by sequencing in a study of blood T cell repertoires in COVID-19. Whole-study context: COVID-19 samples from acute and convalescent phases originated in the United States, Italy and Spain.

TCRdb keeps only in-frame clones here, not all; method: immunoSEQ multiplex PCR. The repertoire holds 150,000 to 200,000 clones, with 80% to 90% as singletons. V gave up 4 bases and J gave up 8 bases; unmatched junction bases: 6. Germline V gives CDR1 MDHEN, CDR2 SYDVKM. This CDR3 region has 14 residues. Sequenced sample: peripheral blood. The chain has TRBV28 and TRBJ1-4, with TRBD1 matching over 8 bases. The clonotype was recovered from a woman in her sixties or seventies with COVID-19, enrolled during active disease. The CDR3 DNA is TGTGCCAGCAGTTCCAACAGGGGGAGCGAAAAACTGTTTTTT. This encodes CASSSNRGSEKLFF.